One sample yielded the 5 T cell receptor beta chains listed below, sequenced in a study of blood T cell repertoires in COVID-19. Clones were read by immunoSEQ multiplex PCR, and TCRdb kept only the in-frame ones, dropping some. The data show approximately 140,000 clones, more than 80% seen once. The material sequenced was peripheral blood. The receptors here all came from a human donor with acute or convalescent COVID-19. The donor label of this sample is uncertain.

This clone was observed a single time. This sequence joins TRBV5-1 and TRBJ1-2; D remains ambiguous. The CDR3 spans 11 residues. The V end was cut by 5 bases, the J end by 4 bases, with 6 bases between. CDR1 and CDR2 from the germline V gene are SGHRS and YFSETQ. CDR3 sequence reads: CASRGGYGYTF. In DNA, the CDR3 is TGCGCCAGCAGGGGAGGCTATGGCTACACCTTC.

The chain uses TRBV5-8 and TRBJ1-2; TRBD1 aligns across 10 bases. The V gene end was trimmed by 4 bases and the J gene end by 10 bases; junction bases not matched to a gene: 10. The CDR3 loop spans 14 amino acids. In germline, CDR1 is SGHTS, CDR2 YDEGEE. CDR3 sequence: CASSLLWDRGDYTF. In DNA form, the CDR3 reads TGTGCCAGCAGCCTCCTCTGGGACAGGGGAGACTACACCTTC. The full variable domain, its missing parts supplied by reference TRBV5-8 and TRBJ1-2, is EAGVTQSPTHLIKTRGQQATLRCSPISGHTSVYWYQQALGLGLQFLLWYDEGEERNRGNFPPRFSGRQFPNYSSELNVNALELEDSALYLCASSLLWDRGDYTFGSGTRLTVV.

The chain couples TRBV7-8 to TRBJ2-5, with 10 bases that match TRBD1. The V segment lost 4 bases and the J segment 4 bases; nucleotides outside the gene matches: 9. The CDR3 is 16 amino acids. Germline V gene sequence: CDR1 SGHVS, CDR2 FQNEAQ. As DNA, the CDR3 is TGTGCCAGCAGCTCTACCGGGACAGGGGCGAGAGAGACCCAGTACTTC. It yields the protein CASSSTGTGARETQYF.

The gene calls are TRBV11-2 and TRBJ1-2; TRBD1 agrees at 8 bases. The CDR3 length is 15 residues. The V gene's germline CDR1 is SGHAT and CDR2 FQNNGV. Losses at the gene ends were 1 base for V and 7 bases for J; bases not matched to a gene: 8. CDR3 loop: CASSLARTGRGGYTF. The CDR3 region has the DNA TGTGCCAGCAGCTTAGCTCGGACAGGGCGGGGTGGCTACACCTTC.

The chain uses TRBV5-1 and TRBJ2-2; 7 nucleotides line up with TRBD1. Germline V CDR1 and CDR2: SGHRS, YFSETQ. V gave up 1 base and J gave up 1 base; unmatched junction bases: 4. The CDR3 is 16 residues long. The CDR3 protein is CASSLRQGVNTGELFF. DNA for the CDR3: TGCGCCAGCAGCTTGAGACAGGGTGTGAACACCGGGGAGCTGTTTTTT.